Listed here are 21 T cell receptor beta chains from one sample, sequenced in a study of T cells in Graves' hyperthyroidism and ophthalmopathy. Amplified regions were TCR beta CDR3 sequences from RNA transcripts. With the HTBI primer set, the TCR CDR3 went through a first round of RT-PCR. TCRdb reprocessed the multiplex PCR reads with MiXCR, giving one entry per CDR3 protein. The sample yields over 45,000 distinct CDR3 sequences, approximately 50% seen once. Sequencing input: peripheral blood or thyroid tissue (not recorded which). Receptors were obtained from a woman between 50 and 59 years old with Graves' hyperthyroidism.

As for this clonotype: One end of the junction varies from germline; a read error may be responsible. The genes are TRBV7-9 and TRBJ1-1, with D maybe TRBD1 (6 bases). CDR1 SEHNR and CDR2 FQNEAQ come from the germline V gene (reference sequence). The CDR3 length is 16 residues. CDR3 nucleotide sequence: TGTGCCAGCAGCCAAGAGGGGGGCGTATCGGGCACTGAGGCTTTCTTT. The encoded protein is CASSQEGGVSGTEAFF.

This clonotype was detected only once. V and J are TRBV7-8 and TRBJ1-2, with TRBD1 as a possible D gene (5 bases). Germline CDR1 is SGHVS and CDR2 is FQNEAQ. The V gene lost 3 bases and the J gene lost 3 bases, with 14 bases spanning the gap. This CDR3 contains 15 residues. The CDR3 spells CASSLVGDRHYGYTF. The CDR3 DNA reads TGTGCCAGCAGCTTGGTGGGCGACAGACACTATGGCTACACCTTC.

With respect to this clonotype: Mismatch with germline at one junction end may stem from a read error. V gene TRBV25-1 combines with J gene TRBJ1-5; D uncertain. The CDR3 is 16 residues long. CDR1 MGHDK and CDR2 SYGVNS come from the germline V gene. This chain's CDR3 is CVSSLFGGNSNQPRHF. CDR3 coding DNA: TGTGTCAGCAGTTTATTCGGAGGTAATAGCAATCAGCCCCGGCATTTT.

This clonotype was observed many times. The rearrangement joins TRBV20-1 to TRBJ1-5, with D hard to call. This CDR3 has 13 amino acids. The germline V gene has CDR1 DFQATT and CDR2 SNEGSKA (reference sequence). V gave up 6 bases and J gave up 4 bases, with 13 bases separating them. In nucleotides, the CDR3 is TGCAGTGCCTATAATTCAGGAAATCAGCCCCAGCATTTT. It encodes CSAYNSGNQPQHF.

Many counts were recorded for this clonotype. The chain couples TRBV4-3 to TRBJ2-2, with a possible D match to TRBD1 (5 bases). V was shortened by 0 bases and J by 6 bases, with 14 bases between the two germline ends. The CDR3 loop spans 16 amino acids. From germline, CDR1 is LGHNA and CDR2 YSLEER. In nucleotides, the CDR3 is TGCGCCAGCAGCCAAGATCCAAGGGGTATCGCCGGGGAGCTGTTTTTT. Encoded protein: CASSQDPRGIAGELFF.

This clonotype was recorded at least ten times. This chain uses TRBV3-1 with TRBJ2-7, with a weak D call TRBD2 (5 bases). Trimming took 2 bases from V and 10 from J, leaving 9 bases between them. Per the germline V gene, CDR1 is LGHDT and CDR2 is YNNKEL (reference sequence). CDR3 length: 11 amino acids. The CDR3 DNA reads as TGTGCCAGCAGCCAAACTAGTACCCAGTACTTC. Translating gives CASSQTSTQYF.

This clonotype was found many times. V gene TRBV20-1 combines with J gene TRBJ2-7, with 10 bases that match TRBD2. The CDR3 length is 14 residues. Trimming took 1 base from V and 5 from J; bases not matched to a gene: 5. Looked up from germline, CDR1 is DFQATT and CDR2 is SNEGSKA (reference sequence). The CDR3 coding sequence is TGCAGTGCTAGAGTACTAGCGGGAAACCACGAGCAGTACTTC. Translation gives CSARVLAGNHEQYF.

Many counts were recorded for this clonotype. The chain has TRBV6-1 and TRBJ2-7, with D unresolved. The germline V and J ends were trimmed by 3 bases and 1 base, with 7 bases remaining between them. Germline CDR1 MNHNS, CDR2 SASEGT. CDR3 length: 13 amino acids. The CDR3 reads CASSEGLSYEQYF. CDR3 nucleotide sequence: TGTGCCAGCAGTGAGGGATTGTCCTACGAGCAGTACTTC.

V usage is TRBV28 and J usage is TRBJ2-3; tentatively, D is TRBD1 or TRBD2 (5 bases each). CDR3 length: 14 amino acids. V lost 11 bases, J lost 1 base, and 16 bases lay in between. From germline, CDR1 is MDHEN and CDR2 SYDVKM. The CDR3 DNA is TGTGCCGGCACCCCTCGAGGGGGCACAGATACGCAGTATTTT. Amino acid sequence: CAGTPRGGTDTQYF.

This clonotype came up a few times. The J gene is TRBJ2-7, the V gene TRBV20-1; the match to TRBD2 covers 10 bases. The germline V gene encodes CDR1 DFQATT and CDR2 SNEGSKA (reference sequence). The CDR3 length is 14 residues. J was trimmed by 3 bases and V by 4 bases; bases with no gene match: 6. The CDR3 loop is CSAIAGTSDYEQYF. For the CDR3, the DNA is TGCAGTGCTATTGCCGGGACTAGCGACTACGAGCAGTACTTC.

The chain has TRBV7-2 and TRBJ1-3; D is undetermined. The V end lost 0 bases, the J end lost 10 bases, and 10 bases lay between the germline ends. The CDR3 spans 13 residues. CDR1 is SGHTA, CDR2 FQGNSA, per germline. This chain's CDR3 is CASSLAYRGTIYF. DNA for the CDR3: TGTGCCAGCAGCTTAGCGTACCGCGGGACCATATATTTT.

This chain links TRBV13 with TRBJ1-1; 7 nucleotides line up with TRBD1. The germline CDR1 and CDR2 sequences are PRHDT and FYEKMQ (reference sequence). The V gene end was trimmed by 7 bases and the J gene end by 0 bases; junction bases not matched to a gene: 5. The CDR3 contains 14 residues. CDR3 amino acids: CASTSQGMNTEAFF. CDR3 nucleotides: TGTGCCAGCACCTCACAGGGGATGAACACTGAAGCTTTCTTT.

This clonotype was counted ten times or more. V usage is TRBV10-3 and J usage is TRBJ2-7; the match to TRBD1 covers 8 bases. This CDR3 is 13 amino acids long. Unmatched junction bases numbered 6, after V lost 6 bases and J lost 5 bases. The V gene's germline CDR1 is ENHRY and CDR2 SYGVKD. The CDR3 loop is CAIRGGQGNEQYF. CDR3 nucleotides: TGTGCCATCAGGGGAGGACAGGGTAACGAGCAGTACTTC.

This clonotype was seen many times. The chain combines TRBV6-1 with TRBJ2-1, with TRBD1 identical over 8 bases. Germline CDR1 reads MNHNS; CDR2 reads SASEGT. The CDR3 has 14 residues. J was trimmed by 3 bases and V by 6 bases; bases with no gene match: 4. The CDR3 region is CASRAGQGYNEQFF. The CDR3 coding sequence is TGTGCCAGCAGAGCCGGACAGGGCTACAATGAGCAGTTCTTC.

The J gene is TRBJ1-2, the V gene TRBV6-6; tentatively, D is TRBD1 (6 bases). V was clipped by 2 bases and J by 3 bases, with 13 bases between them. Germline CDR1 reads MNHNY; CDR2 reads SVGAGI (reference sequence). The CDR3 has 15 residues. CDR3 nucleotide sequence: TGTGCCAGCAGTTACCCGGAGGGGGAGGACTATGGCTACACCTTC. Its protein is CASSYPEGEDYGYTF.

This clonotype was observed at least ten times. This chain joins TRBV4-1 and TRBJ1-4, with unresolved D. V gave up 5 bases and J gave up 7 bases, with 17 bases separating them. CDR3 length equals 15 residues. The germline CDR1 and CDR2 sequences are MGHRA and YSYEKL. CDR3 sequence reads: CASSKRDEIGEKLFF. As DNA, the CDR3 is TGCGCCAGCAGCAAACGCGACGAGATAGGTGAAAAACTGTTTTTT.

There are many counts of this clonotype. The chain recombines TRBV11-2 with TRBJ2-7; no clear D gene. The CDR3 totals 13 residues. CDR1 and CDR2 (germline): SGHAT, FQNNGV. V dropped 5 bases and J dropped 6 bases, with 14 bases sitting between them. The CDR3 sequence is CASSLTDVGEQYF. The CDR3 nucleotides are TGTGCCAGCAGCCTAACAGACGTTGGCGAGCAGTACTTC.

The gene calls are TRBV19 and TRBJ2-2; a weak D match, TRBD2 (6 bases). The germline V gene encodes CDR1 LNHDA and CDR2 SQIVND (reference sequence). CDR3 length: 13 residues. The CDR3 loop reads CATPGLFTGELFF. The DNA for the CDR3 is TGTGCTACACCGGGACTCTTCACCGGGGAGCTGTTTTTT.

The chain is built from TRBV7-2 and TRBJ2-7, with 12 positions matching TRBD2. Germline lookup yields CDR1 SGHTA and CDR2 FQGNSA. J was trimmed by 2 bases and V by 3 bases; bases with no gene match: 11. The CDR3 has 18 amino acids. The CDR3 spells CASSLTSGREGLAYEQYF. CDR3 nucleotide sequence: TGTGCCAGCAGCTTGACTAGCGGGAGAGAGGGATTGGCCTACGAGCAGTACTTC.

V is TRBV6-6 and J is TRBJ1-1; D is uncertain. This CDR3 is built from 12 residues. Trimming shortened V by 2 bases and J by 3 bases, and 4 bases separated the two germline ends. Germline-derived CDR1 and CDR2 are MNHNY and SVGAGI (reference sequence). The CDR3, as DNA: TGTGCCAGCAGTTACGGACACACTGAAGCTTTCTTT. Translation gives CASSYGHTEAFF.

This clonotype is labeled medium-sized (0.01 to 0.1%). The J gene is TRBJ2-7, the V gene TRBV10-3, with 8 bases aligning to TRBD1. V lost 5 bases, J lost 4 bases, and 7 bases stayed unmatched. The CDR3 runs to 14 residues. Germline loops: CDR1 ENHRY, CDR2 SYGVKD. In DNA, the CDR3 is TGTGCCATCAGTTTGACAGGGGCCCTTTACGAGCAGTACTTC. Its protein product is CAISLTGALYEQYF.